A single sample gave rise to the 17 T cell receptor beta chains below, sequenced in a study of T cell repertoires in cytomegalovirus infection. TCRdb recomputed calls from the reads with MiXCR, one row per CDR3 protein. Among around 300,000 distinct CDR3 sequences listed, around 25% were seen once. What these receptors recognize is not known. The sequencing used cultured PBMCs, collected from culture after CMV antigen stimulation. These receptors were collected from a human donor in good health (CMV status not recorded). Some clones in this sample may be carry-over from other donors' samples.

This clonotype was counted at least ten times. This chain joins TRBV7-2 and TRBJ2-3; the D gene is possibly TRBD2 (5 bases). This CDR3 has 15 residues. The V end lost 7 bases, the J end lost 2 bases, and 16 bases lay between the germline ends. CDR1 SGHTA and CDR2 FQGNSA come from the germline V gene. This CDR3 is CASTAGLQHTDTQYF. CDR3 DNA sequence: TGTGCCAGCACCGCCGGACTTCAACACACAGATACGCAGTATTTT.

The chain uses TRBV6-1 and TRBJ2-7; 9 nucleotides match TRBD2. The CDR3 contains 15 residues. V was pared by 3 bases and J by 4 bases, with 7 bases of the junction left unmatched. Per germline, CDR1 MNHNS and CDR2 SASEGT. CDR3 nucleotides: TGTGCCAGCAGTGAGATTATAGCGGGGGCTTACGAGCAGTACGTC. Protein product: CASSEIIAGAYEQYV.

The chain is built from TRBV7-9 and TRBJ1-1; possible D gene TRBD1, 5 bases. The germline gives CDR1 SEHNR, CDR2 FQNEAQ (reference sequence). V was pared by 1 base and J by 1 base, with 10 bases between. The CDR3 is made up of 15 amino acids. The CDR3 reads CASSLVGGANTEAFF. Written as DNA, the CDR3 is TGTGCCAGCAGCTTAGTCGGAGGGGCGAACACTGAAGCTTTCTTT.

Many counts were recorded for this clonotype. The chain carries TRBV11-3 and TRBJ2-1; D gene ambiguous. Germline lookup yields CDR1 SGHNT and CDR2 YENEEA. V shed 4 bases and J shed 4 bases, with 8 bases lying between them. The CDR3 sequence is 13 residues long. The CDR3, as DNA: TGTGCCAGCAGCTCCGCACGATACAATGAGCAGTTCTTC. Its protein is CASSSARYNEQFF.

This clonotype was seen repeatedly, ten times or more. The CDR3 DNA is TGTGCCAGCACCAGGGGACGGGGGACTACCTCCTTCTACAATGAGCAGTTCTTC. Its protein product is CASTRGRGTTSFYNEQFF. The chain links TRBV7-2 to TRBJ2-1, with D possibly being TRBD2 (7 bases). Trimming shortened V by 7 bases and J by 3 bases, and 25 bases separated the two germline ends. Germline lookup yields CDR1 SGHTA and CDR2 FQGNSA. The CDR3 totals 18 residues.

The V and J genes are TRBV29-1 and TRBJ2-5; 9 positions agree with TRBD1. The CDR3 totals 14 residues. J was trimmed by 1 base and V by 5 bases; bases with no gene match: 5. Germline lookup yields CDR1 SQVTM and CDR2 ANQGSEA. CDR3 coding DNA: TGCAGCGTTACCCGACAGGGGGTCCAAGAGACCCAGTACTTC. Protein sequence: CSVTRQGVQETQYF.

This clonotype was found many times. The rearrangement links TRBV7-2 to TRBJ1-5, with TRBD1 matching 9 bases. The CDR3 consists of 13 residues. V was clipped by 5 bases and J by 6 bases; unmatched bases: 2. Germline CDR1 reads SGHTA; CDR2 reads FQGNSA. CDR3 coding DNA: TGTGCCAGCAGCAAGGACAGGGGTCAGCCCCAGCATTTT. This gives the protein CASSKDRGQPQHF.

This clonotype was observed a handful of times. The chain couples TRBV12-3 or TRBV12-4 to TRBJ2-3; a possible D gene is TRBD2 (5 bases). Trimming removed 3 bases at V and 0 bases at J, with 28 bases between. The CDR3 extends over 21 amino acids. Written as DNA, the CDR3 is TGTGCCAGCAGTTTTAGTCCCGGACTGGCGATCACACCCATAAGCACAGATACGCAGTATTTT. The encoded protein is CASSFSPGLAITPISTDTQYF.

This chain connects TRBV6-1 to TRBJ1-1; D might be TRBD1 (5 bases). CDR3 length equals 14 residues. The V end lost 5 bases, the J end lost 1 base, and 11 bases lay between the germline ends. Germline V gene data show CDR1 as MNHNS and CDR2 as SASEGT. The CDR3, as DNA: TGTGCCAGCAGTATACAGAGGGGGAACACTGAAGCTTTCTTT. Its protein is CASSIQRGNTEAFF.

This clonotype was counted between two and nine times. The rearrangement uses TRBV12-3 or TRBV12-4 and TRBJ2-3; the match to TRBD2 covers 7 bases. The CDR3 spans 16 residues. J lost 2 bases, V lost 8 bases, and 13 bases had no gene match. CDR3 loop: CASQLSGSGITDTQYF. The DNA for the CDR3 is TGTGCCAGCCAACTCAGTGGGAGCGGGATCACAGATACGCAGTATTTT.

This clonotype has ten or more counts. The chain recombines TRBV6-1 with TRBJ1-2, with D tentatively TRBD1 (5 bases). V was trimmed by 6 bases and J by 8 bases, leaving 19 bases between them. Germline V gives CDR1 MNHNS, CDR2 SASEGT. CDR3 size: 14 residues. The CDR3: CASSEWDSSVGYTF. As DNA, the CDR3 is TGTGCCAGCAGCGAATGGGACTCGTCAGTAGGCTACACCTTC.

This clonotype was detected many times. The chain carries TRBV5-1 and TRBJ2-7, with TRBD1 matching over 9 bases. Trimming at V came to 1 base and at J to 3 bases, leaving 5 bases not matched to a gene. Per the germline V gene, CDR1 is SGHRS and CDR2 is YFSETQ. CDR3 length: 15 amino acids. The CDR3 nucleotides are TGCGCCAGCAGCTTGACACAGGGGGCGGTCTACGAGCAGTACTTC. It is translated as CASSLTQGAVYEQYF.

The chain uses TRBV13 and TRBJ2-1; unclear D gene. Germline lookup yields CDR1 PRHDT and CDR2 FYEKMQ (reference sequence). This CDR3 is 15 amino acids long. V dropped 5 bases and J dropped 8 bases, with 19 bases sitting between them. DNA for the CDR3: TGTGCCAGCAGCGCCAGACCATTCCCCGAGGATGAGCAGTTCTTC. This translates into CASSARPFPEDEQFF.

This chain joins TRBV12-3 or TRBV12-4 and TRBJ1-1, with 7 positions matching TRBD1. This CDR3 is built from 19 residues. V gave up 3 bases and J gave up 5 bases; unmatched junction bases: 21. The CDR3 protein is CASSFFPDETNRGRTEAFF. For the CDR3, the DNA is TGTGCCAGCAGTTTCTTTCCGGACGAGACGAACAGGGGTCGGACTGAAGCTTTCTTT.

The J gene is TRBJ2-3, the V gene TRBV27; weak D call: TRBD2 (5 bases). The germline V gene has CDR1 MNHEY and CDR2 SMNVEV (reference sequence). Trimming left V 5 bases short and J 2 bases short, with 14 bases between. The CDR3 has 15 amino acids. For the CDR3, the DNA is TGTGCCAGCAGTGTAAACGGGGTAGTCACAGATACGCAGTATTTT. Its translation is CASSVNGVVTDTQYF.

The sample holds many counts of this clonotype. The rearrangement joins TRBV6-2 or TRBV6-3 to TRBJ2-1; 10 bases agree with TRBD2. From germline, CDR1 is MNHEY and CDR2 SVGEGT. The CDR3 spans 15 residues. The trim removed 5 bases at V and 4 bases at J, leaving 5 bases unmatched. CDR3 nucleotides: TGTGCCAGCAGTGAACTAGCGGGAAGTTACAATGAGCAGTTCTTC. Protein product: CASSELAGSYNEQFF.

As regards this clonotype: Germline and junction disagree at one end, which may indicate a read error. The gene calls are TRBV19 and TRBJ2-3; no clear D. This CDR3 is built from 12 residues. Germline loops: CDR1 LNHDA, CDR2 SQIVND (reference sequence). The CDR3: CASGPSTDSQYF. The CDR3 region has the DNA TGTGCCTCAGGACCAAGCACAGATTCGCAGTATTTT.